This is a list of T cell receptor beta chains from one sample in a study of OX40 agonist ivuxolimab in advanced cancers. TCRdb's table, derived via immunoSEQ multiplex PCR, lists solely in-frame clones and lacks some. The sample lists tens of thousands of clones, 86% seen once, with around 0.5% in the top ten. Here the sequenced sample was CD4+ or CD8+ T cells sorted from blood, taken in a trial of the OX40 agonist ivuxolimab. The receptors here all came from an adult with an advanced solid tumor such as melanoma, head and neck, liver or kidney cancer. Both conserved end residues are part of each CDR3. The D gene is left open where the match is weak. Size values are once, few and many counts, or a class for expanded clones, and some rows have none.

v_call,d_call,j_call,clone_size,cdr3_aa,cdr3_nt
TRBV10-2,TRBD1,TRBJ2-5,-,CASSEAFKTGSLETQYF,TGCGCCAGCAGTGAAGCCTTCAAGACAGGGAGTTTGGAGACCCAGTACTTC
TRBV6-5,-,TRBJ2-5,-,CASSSAGTKRETQYF,TGTGCCAGCAGTTCGGCCGGGACAAAAAGGGAGACCCAGTACTTC
TRBV5-1,-,TRBJ2-2,few,CASSFGSVNTGELFF,TGCGCCAGCAGCTTTGGGAGTGTTAACACCGGGGAGCTGTTTTTT
TRBV7-2,-,TRBJ1-2,-,CASSLSQGTYGYTF,TGTGCCAGCAGCTTAAGTCAGGGGACCTATGGCTACACCTTC
TRBV7-2,-,TRBJ1-3,once,CASSLRGNTIYF,TGTGCCAGCAGCTTACGTGGAAACACCATATATTTT
TRBV6-1,-,TRBJ2-7,-,CASILQGNEQYF,TGTGCCAGCATCCTACAGGGAAACGAGCAGTACTTC
TRBV7-2,-,TRBJ2-5,-,CASSLAVWGRETQYF,TGTGCCAGCAGCTTAGCGGTATGGGGCCGGGAGACCCAGTACTTC
TRBV6-1,-,TRBJ1-4,-,CASSEARGANEKLFF,TGTGCCAGCAGTGAAGCTAGGGGGGCTAATGAAAAACTGTTTTTT
TRBV18,-,TRBJ2-7,-,CASSPLGTNRVSEQYF,TGTGCCAGCTCACCCCTGGGGACAAATAGGGTCTCCGAGCAGTACTTC
TRBV30,TRBD1,TRBJ1-4,once,CAWSRDRGYEKLFF,TGTGCCTGGAGCCGGGACAGGGGGTATGAAAAACTGTTTTTT
TRBV27,TRBD2,TRBJ2-1,-,CASSFSGTSGRTNEQFF,TGTGCCAGCAGTTTTTCCGGGACTAGCGGGAGGACCAATGAGCAGTTCTTC
TRBV9,-,TRBJ2-2,-,CASSVKGRTGELFF,TGTGCCAGCAGCGTAAAGGGTAGGACCGGGGAGCTGTTTTTT
TRBV6-5,-,TRBJ1-5,-,CASSLRGSYQPQHF,TGTGCCAGCAGCCTTCGAGGGAGTTATCAGCCCCAGCATTTT
TRBV9,-,TRBJ2-7,-,CASSVGMLSYEQYF,TGTGCCAGCAGCGTAGGAATGCTCTCCTACGAGCAGTACTTC
TRBV6-5,-,TRBJ1-2,few,CASSLIGSGGYTF,TGTGCCAGCAGCCTCATAGGGTCGGGTGGCTACACCTTC
TRBV6-5,-,TRBJ1-5,-,CASSYSRAGDQPQHF,TGTGCCAGCAGTTACTCGAGGGCAGGTGATCAGCCCCAGCATTTT
TRBV5-1,-,TRBJ2-7,-,CASSLGTGAAAYEQYF,TGCGCCAGCAGCTTGGGGACTGGCGCCGCGGCCTACGAGCAGTACTTC
TRBV7-2,TRBD2,TRBJ2-3,-,CASSLVGRGSTDTQYF,TGTGCCAGCAGCTTAGTCGGGCGGGGGAGCACAGATACGCAGTATTTT
TRBV5-4,-,TRBJ2-1,few,CASSLQGTNEQFF,TGTGCCAGCAGCTTGCAGGGTACGAATGAGCAGTTCTTC
TRBV5-1,TRBD1,TRBJ2-2,few,CASSLQGANTGELFF,TGCGCCAGCAGCTTGCAGGGGGCCAACACCGGGGAGCTGTTTTTT
TRBV19,-,TRBJ1-1,-,CASSKGSGTEAFF,TGTGCCAGTAGTAAGGGTTCGGGCACTGAAGCTTTCTTT
TRBV18,-,TRBJ1-6,-,CASSPNGGLDSPLHF,TGTGCCAGCTCACCTAATGGGGGGCTAGATTCACCCCTCCACTTT
TRBV6-1,TRBD2,TRBJ2-2,-,CASRRTSGRLEELFF,TGTGCCAGCAGACGGACTAGCGGGAGGTTGGAGGAGCTGTTTTTT
TRBV25-1,-,TRBJ2-5,-,CASSEAGLETQYF,TGTGCCAGCAGTGAAGCAGGGCTGGAGACCCAGTACTTC
TRBV7-8,TRBD2,TRBJ2-1,-,CASSFGGGSPPYNEQFF,TGTGCCAGCAGTTTCGGGGGAGGGAGTCCGCCCTACAATGAGCAGTTCTTC
TRBV21-1,-,TRBJ2-2,-,CASSLKRRGETGELFF,TGTGCCAGCAGCTTGAAAAGACGGGGAGAGACCGGGGAGCTGTTTTTT
TRBV28,-,TRBJ1-1,few,CASSWQGRTEAFF,TGTGCCAGCAGTTGGCAGGGGAGGACTGAAGCTTTCTTT
TRBV28,-,TRBJ2-5,-,CASSLPQGGVETQYF,TGTGCCAGCAGTTTACCCCAGGGGGGGGTGGAGACCCAGTACTTC
TRBV4-1,TRBD2,TRBJ2-7,-,CASSQGLAGPYEQYF,TGCGCCAGCAGCCAAGGGCTAGCGGGCCCCTACGAGCAGTACTTC
TRBV5-1,-,TRBJ2-2,-,CASSLPGRGTGEPFF,TGCGCCAGCAGCTTGCCAGGGAGAGGCACCGGGGAGCCGTTTTTT
TRBV28,-,TRBJ1-2,-,CASSFGRGYGYTF,TGTGCCAGCAGTTTCGGGCGGGGCTATGGCTACACCTTC